The TCR beta chain described here comes from a study of beta chain features in type 1 diabetes. Study-wide results and limits: Highly expressing activated T cells could be over-counted with a cDNA template. For TCRB rearrangement, an influence of HLA type remained unresolved here.

The CDR3 extends over 14 amino acids. Germline CDR1 SEHNR, CDR2 FQNEAQ (reference sequence). With 1 base removed from V and 2 bases from J, the gap between germline ends came to 8 bases. Sequencing targeted expressed TCRB transcripts, as all isolated RNA had been reverse transcribed. Naive, central memory and regulatory T cell samples produced a mean of about 3.5 million reads. This table comes from immunoSEQ multiplex PCR, and its TCRdb copy is limited to in-frame clones, with some not included. The sample holds hundreds of thousands of clones; around 7.6% are singletons and the top ten take around 0.44%. This clone was recorded a few times. Antigen specificity is unknown.

This TCR derives from a woman between 18 and 29 years old in good health. The sample taken for sequencing was central memory CD4+ T cells from blood. The chain combines TRBV7-9 with TRBJ1-1; D is uncertain. This chain's CDR3 is CASSLVAENTEAFF. In DNA form, the CDR3 reads TGTGCCAGCAGCTTAGTCGCAGAAAACACTGAAGCTTTCTTT.